This is a list of T cell receptor beta chains from one sample in a study of CD8 T cells in Susac syndrome. TCRdb re-called the immunoSEQ multiplex PCR reads through MiXCR, storing one row per CDR3 protein. The table lists a few hundred thousand distinct CDR3 sequences, 80% to 90% of them singletons. Sequencing was performed on CD8+ T cells from PBMCs. Receptors originate from a human donor with multiple sclerosis. The CDR3 runs from the conserved cysteine through the conserved F or W. Fields, in order: V gene, D gene, CDR3 length, clone size, J gene, CDR3 DNA, CDR3 protein. A D gene is named only where the DNA matches it firmly. Clone size is shown for a subset of rows, as once, few, many or a class of expanded clone.

V: TRBV27
D: -
length: 13
size: -
J: TRBJ1-1
DNA: TGTGCCAGCAGTTCCGACATGAACACTGAAGCTTTCTTT
CDR3: CASSSDMNTEAFF

V: TRBV2
D: -
length: 14
size: -
J: TRBJ2-1
DNA: TGTGCCAGCACCGGCTCCCTGGACTACAATGAGCAGTTCTTC
CDR3: CASTGSLDYNEQFF

V: TRBV7-7
D: -
length: 13
size: -
J: TRBJ2-5
DNA: TGTGCTAGCAGCGTAGACCCGGGAGAGACCCAGTACTTC
CDR3: CASSVDPGETQYF

V: TRBV6-5
D: -
length: 13
size: -
J: TRBJ2-3
DNA: TGTGCCAGCAGTTACTCGGAAGAATATACGCAGTATTTT
CDR3: CASSYSEEYTQYF

V: TRBV21-1
D: -
length: 14
size: -
J: TRBJ1-4
DNA: TGTGCCAGCAGCAAAGGAGGGACTTATGAAAAACTGTTTTTT
CDR3: CASSKGGTYEKLFF

V: TRBV27
D: -
length: 11
size: -
J: TRBJ2-1
DNA: TGTGCCAGCAGTCCTGTTAATGAGCAGTTCTTC
CDR3: CASSPVNEQFF

V: TRBV24-1
D: TRBD1
length: 14
size: few
J: TRBJ2-7
DNA: TGTGCCACCAGTGACACAGGGGGTTCCAACGAGCAGTACTTC
CDR3: CATSDTGGSNEQYF

V: TRBV14
D: -
length: 13
size: -
J: TRBJ2-7
DNA: TGTGCCAGCAGCCTAGGGTACCGCCACGAGCAGTACTTC
CDR3: CASSLGYRHEQYF

V: TRBV6-2/TRBV6-3
D: TRBD1
length: 15
size: -
J: TRBJ2-7
DNA: TGTGCCAGCAGCCCCCACCGGGACAGGAACTACGAGCAGTACTTC
CDR3: CASSPHRDRNYEQYF

V: TRBV28
D: TRBD2
length: 16
size: -
J: TRBJ2-3
DNA: TGTGCCAGCAGTGCACTAGCGGGAGGGGGCCAAGATACGCAGTATTTT
CDR3: CASSALAGGGQDTQYF

V: TRBV20-1
D: -
length: 14
size: -
J: TRBJ1-5
DNA: TGCAGTGCTAGAGATCCCACGGAGGTTCAGCCCCAGCATTTT
CDR3: CSARDPTEVQPQHF

V: TRBV4-1
D: TRBD2
length: 15
size: -
J: TRBJ2-7
DNA: TGCGCCAGCAGCCAACGAGCGGGGGGCTCCTACGAGCAGTACTTC
CDR3: CASSQRAGGSYEQYF

V: TRBV7-9
D: -
length: 14
size: -
J: TRBJ1-3
DNA: TGTGCCAGCAGCGACCGGGGAACTGGAAACACCATATATTTT
CDR3: CASSDRGTGNTIYF

V: TRBV2
D: -
length: 13
size: -
J: TRBJ1-1
DNA: TGTGCCATGCCCGGTGGGGGGAACACTGAAGCTTTCTTT
CDR3: CAMPGGGNTEAFF

V: TRBV20-1
D: TRBD2
length: 15
size: once
J: TRBJ2-7
DNA: TGCAACCCATCGATACTAGCGGGAGGGCCCTACGAGCAGTACTTC
CDR3: CNPSILAGGPYEQYF

V: TRBV12-3/TRBV12-4
D: -
length: 12
size: few
J: TRBJ2-7
DNA: TGTGCCAGCACCTTCGGGGGAGTCGAGCAGTACTTC
CDR3: CASTFGGVEQYF

V: TRBV2
D: -
length: 18
size: -
J: TRBJ1-1
DNA: TGTGCCAGCAGCGATCGTCCGGGCACACTTGGGTCGAACACTGAAGCTTTCTTT
CDR3: CASSDRPGTLGSNTEAFF

V: TRBV7-9
D: -
length: 14
size: -
J: TRBJ2-5
DNA: TGTGCCAGCAGCTTCAGGAGGACTCAAGAGACCCAGTACTTC
CDR3: CASSFRRTQETQYF

V: TRBV27
D: -
length: 14
size: once
J: TRBJ2-1
DNA: TGTGCCAGCAGACTATTAGGGGTCTACAATGAGCAGTTCTTC
CDR3: CASRLLGVYNEQFF

V: TRBV4-1
D: -
length: 14
size: -
J: TRBJ2-7
DNA: TGCGCCAGCAGTCTTCTGGAGGGGCCCTCCGAGCAGTACTTC
CDR3: CASSLLEGPSEQYF

V: TRBV6-1
D: -
length: 15
size: -
J: TRBJ2-7
DNA: TGTGCCAGCAGTGAACCAGCTAGCGCCGCCTACGAGCAGTACTTC
CDR3: CASSEPASAAYEQYF

V: TRBV9
D: -
length: 15
size: -
J: TRBJ1-4
DNA: TGTGCCAGCAGCGTAGGGACAGATCTTAATGAAAAACTGTTTTTT
CDR3: CASSVGTDLNEKLFF

V: TRBV27
D: TRBD1
length: 14
size: -
J: TRBJ2-5
DNA: TGTGCCAGCAGTTTATTGTACAGGGGAGAGACCCAGTACTTC
CDR3: CASSLLYRGETQYF

V: TRBV29-1
D: -
length: 11
size: -
J: TRBJ1-1
DNA: TGCAGCGTTGTAGGGGACACTGAAGCTTTCTTT
CDR3: CSVVGDTEAFF

V: TRBV7-2
D: TRBD2
length: 18
size: -
J: TRBJ2-5
DNA: TGTGCCAGCAGCTTAGGGCTAGCGGGAGTCGGCTCCCAAGAGACCCAGTACTTC
CDR3: CASSLGLAGVGSQETQYF

V: TRBV14
D: TRBD2
length: 17
size: -
J: TRBJ2-3
DNA: TGTGCCAGCAGCCGGGAGACTAGCGGGAGTGGCGCAGATACGCAGTATTTT
CDR3: CASSRETSGSGADTQYF

V: TRBV6-1
D: TRBD2
length: 15
size: -
J: TRBJ2-1
DNA: TGTGCCAGCAGTGAATCTAGCGGGAGGTACAATGAGCAGTTCTTC
CDR3: CASSESSGRYNEQFF

V: TRBV28
D: -
length: 13
size: -
J: TRBJ2-1
DNA: TGTGCCAGCAAGGGTAGCTCCTACAATGAGCAGTTCTTC
CDR3: CASKGSSYNEQFF

V: TRBV2
D: TRBD1
length: 13
size: -
J: TRBJ2-7
DNA: TGTGCCAGCAGTGAGGACAGGTCCTACGAGCAGTACTTC
CDR3: CASSEDRSYEQYF

V: TRBV2
D: -
length: 12
size: -
J: TRBJ1-2
DNA: TGTGCCAGCAAGGGCAGCTCATATGGCTACACCTTC
CDR3: CASKGSSYGYTF

V: TRBV7-9
D: -
length: 16
size: -
J: TRBJ2-7
DNA: TGTGCCAGCAGCCACCCTAAAGCGGGGACACGAAGAGAGCAGTACTTC
CDR3: CASSHPKAGTRREQYF

V: TRBV7-9
D: -
length: 12
size: -
J: TRBJ1-5
DNA: TGTGCCAGCAGCACCCGCAATCAGCCCCAGCATTTT
CDR3: CASSTRNQPQHF

V: TRBV24-1
D: -
length: 15
size: -
J: TRBJ1-5
DNA: TGTGCCACCAGTGGTAGTAGGGGAAGCAATCAGCCCCAGCATTTT
CDR3: CATSGSRGSNQPQHF

V: TRBV19
D: TRBD2
length: 15
size: -
J: TRBJ2-1
DNA: TGTGCCAGTAGTATGACTAGCAGCCCCTACAATGAGCAGTTCTTC
CDR3: CASSMTSSPYNEQFF